This T cell receptor (beta chain) was found in a study of T cell changes during pregnancy in multiple sclerosis. This CDR3 is 15 amino acids long. V lost 0 bases to trimming and J lost 0 bases, with 9 bases between them. In germline, CDR1 is SGHNT, CDR2 YYREEE (reference sequence). The method was immunoSEQ multiplex PCR; TCRdb's version includes in-frame clones alone and lacks a portion of them. In the table there are about 50,000 clones, 90% to 95% of which are singletons. The J gene is TRBJ1-2, the V gene TRBV5-4, with D perhaps matching TRBD1 (5 bases). Sequenced material: CD8+ T cells from peripheral blood mononuclear cells, taken after pregnancy. This clonotype was sampled from a female donor with multiple sclerosis, enrolled in a pregnancy study. The CDR3 loop is CASSLGDSPNYGYTF. The CDR3, as DNA: TGTGCCAGCAGCTTGGGAGACAGCCCTAACTATGGCTACACCTTC.